This T cell receptor beta chain was profiled in a study of shared clonotypes between healthy human individuals (dated by TCRdb to 2018 to 2020). Some background on the complete study: The cohort included three men and a couple of women between 18 and 49 years of age. Leukapheresis yielded between about 0.9 and 9 billion PBMCs per donor. For each donor, three plates each were used for CD4 naive and CD4 memory, two plates were used for CD8 naive, and one plate was used for CD8 memory. To increase sequencing depth and limit assay-specific biases, TCR repertoire library preparation and sequencing were carried out by different laboratories using diverse techniques. Blood TCR repertoires of five healthy adults were deeply sequenced to estimate repertoire size and the extent of clonotype sharing between individuals.

Using the deep immunoSEQ assay, multiplex PCR amplified TCR CDR3 regions from genomic DNA. Extracted genomic DNA from each cell subset was spread evenly across all wells of several immunoSEQ 96-well plates, with each plate serving as a replicate. Each replicate PCR for sorted subsets received approximately 220 ng genomic DNA, equal to some 32,000 T cell genomes. Purified libraries were quantified with a Qubit 3.0 fluorometer, sized on a Bioanalyzer 2100, and re-quantified with the KAPA Library Quantification kit. Each immunoSEQ 96-well plate was sequenced on its own single-read 150-cycle Illumina NextSeq 550 flow cell. The study's own analysis went as follows. Because the immunoSEQ output included only junctional sequences and no quality scores, the filtering could not be the same as the filtering used for full-length reads. To assign V/J genes and CDR3, sequences were annotated using PyIR, a Python wrapper for IgBLAST v1.9, with IMGT germline references. Reads were removed for weak V/J assignments (E-value above 1e-6), missing CDR3, stop codons, out-of-frame junctions, or ambiguous translated residues. V3J clonotypes were defined as sequences sharing the same inferred V gene, J gene, and CDR3 amino acid sequence. Percentage overlap between repertoires was calculated by dividing the number of shared unique clonotypes by the size of the smaller repertoire. Three approaches were used to assess repertoire richness: RTK rarefaction, the Chao1 estimator, and Recon v2.1 estimates of unobserved clonotypes. Generation probabilities were computed with OLGA for all TCRbeta clonotypes obtained by the gDNA method from several donors. The table was pulled from immuneACCESS by TCRdb, which kept in-frame rearrangements only. Such tables lose some clones; where checked, under half of the loss comes from unresolved V genes, and the rest has no known cause. From that table come the V and J calls and clone size; the DNA was used to work out D and trimming. A total of roughly 520,000 clones appear in this sample, approximately 95% of them only once. The top ten constitute about 0.068% of the sample.

V lost 2 bases and J lost 4 bases, and the count of bases not matched to a germline gene is 10. CDR1 KGHSH and CDR2 LQKENI are derived from the germline V gene. The CDR3, from cysteine to phenylalanine, totals 16 residues. The read is trimmed to its CDR3 DNA, 48 bases read in frame from base 1. The donors were healthy, HIV-negative adults with no recently reported acute infections or vaccinations. Every donor was a Caucasian adult living in Nashville, Tennessee, USA. CD4+ T cells were enriched by magnetic negative selection; naive cells were then positively selected on CD45RA, and the negative fraction formed the memory subset. After blood collection by leukapheresis, PBMCs were isolated using Ficoll-Histopaque density gradient centrifugation and then cryopreserved in the vapor phase of liquid nitrogen. Analytical flow cytometry was used to check the purity and quantity of every magnetically sorted T cell population. Genomic DNA was isolated from each sorted fraction and quantified by UV absorbance on a Nanodrop 2000c.

General findings and caveats noted by the study authors: The genetic and exposure-history diversity represented was limited by the small number of donors. Clonotypes shared by all four sorted-subset donors showed higher generation probabilities than non-shared clonotypes. Pairwise subsampling led to the expectation that sequencing depth would affect the degree of clonotype sharing among donors. Across a few donors, approximately 4.6% of naive CD4, around 3.5% of naive CD8, about 2% of memory CD4, and approximately 0.4% of memory CD8 clonotypes were shared. Sampling was restricted to blood, and TCR repertoires in tissues likely differ from the TCR repertoires found in blood. Incomplete sequencing was indicated by rarefaction of sorted-subset datasets, despite the large sequencing depth. Naive subsets generally had larger estimated clonotype richness than memory subsets.

Regarding this clone: Its target antigen remains unknown. No base quality values were provided; no much bigger clone lies one nucleotide off.

Specimen: naive CD4+ T cells sorted from blood. The cell subset or site label, read with the paper, signifies: CD45RA+ positively selected. This receptor was taken from a woman aged 25 to 39 in good health. The V and J segments used are TRBV18 and TRBJ1-1, with 7 middle bases fitting TRBD1. The CDR3 sequence is CASSPRGQAGGTEAFF. The nucleotides are TGTGCCAGCTCACCAAGAGGACAGGCCGGGGGCACTGAAGCTTTCTTT.